This TCR beta chain stems from a study of cytomegalovirus exposure and HLA in healthy donors. Study results and caveats: What a later analysis showed was that several of the most significant clusters appeared linked to common viral pathogens. Differences between HLA loci emerged in a later analysis of TCR association rates, with DRB1 most and HLA-C fewest.

Primers for the PCR totalled 60 Vbeta and 13 Jbeta. Measured with immunoSEQ multiplex PCR; TCRdb has only the in-frame clones, and not every one. The repertoire holds under 200,000 clones, around 85% seen once, with about 10% in the top ten. V shed 3 bases, J shed 6 bases, and the junction held 10 bases outside the gene matches. CDR3 length equals 15 residues. Per the germline V gene, CDR1 is SGHTA and CDR2 is FQGNSA. A remark on this clone: What it recognizes is unknown.

The material sequenced was PBMCs. The TCR comes from a man between 18 and 29 years old in good health and CMV-seropositive. The chain has TRBV7-2 and TRBJ1-1, with 7 bases that match TRBD1. The CDR3 sequence: CASSLGGSRGAEAFF. The CDR3 coding sequence is TGTGCCAGCAGCTTGGGCGGATCCAGGGGGGCTGAAGCTTTCTTT.